This T cell receptor beta chain derives from a study of brain T cells in children with intractable seizures. The V gene's germline CDR1 is MRHNA and CDR2 SNTAGT. This CDR3 spans 14 amino acids. The J segment lost 10 bases and the V segment lost 6 bases, leaving 10 bases of the junction unmatched. Sample time point: blood from clinic visit 5 months post-surgery; TSC patient then seizure free. Method: immunoSEQ multiplex PCR; TCRdb's copy keeps in-frame clones and lacks some. The data show 340,000 or so clones, with over 90% seen just once and 5% to 7% held by the top ten. This chain connects TRBV6-4 to TRBJ2-1, with 9 bases fitting TRBD1. This sequence was found in a boy in the first two years of life with tuberous sclerosis and intractable seizures. The source was peripheral blood, collected less than 6 months after surgery. In DNA, the CDR3 is TGTGCCAGCAGGGAGGGACAGGGCTTTGGGGAGCAGTTCTTC. Translating it yields CASREGQGFGEQFF.